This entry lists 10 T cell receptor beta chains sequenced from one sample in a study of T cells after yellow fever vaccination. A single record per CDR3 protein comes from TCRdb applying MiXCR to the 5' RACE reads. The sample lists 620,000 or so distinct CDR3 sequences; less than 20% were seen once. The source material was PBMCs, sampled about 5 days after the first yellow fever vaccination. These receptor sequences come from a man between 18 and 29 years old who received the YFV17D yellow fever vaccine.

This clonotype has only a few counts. The CDR3 sequence: CASSQVSGEETQYF. The CDR3 DNA is TGCGCCAGCAGCCAAGTTTCGGGAGAAGAGACCCAGTACTTC. This rearrangement joins TRBV4-1 to TRBJ2-5; weak D call: TRBD2 (6 bases). The V gene lost 1 base and the J gene lost 3 bases, with 9 bases spanning the gap. Germline assignment: CDR1 MGHRA and CDR2 YSYEKL. There are 14 residues in the CDR3.

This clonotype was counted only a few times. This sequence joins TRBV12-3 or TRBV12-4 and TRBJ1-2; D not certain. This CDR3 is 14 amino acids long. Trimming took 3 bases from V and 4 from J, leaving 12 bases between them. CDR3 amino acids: CASSFLGDRYGYTF. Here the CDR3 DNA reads TGTGCCAGCAGTTTTCTGGGAGACCGCTATGGCTACACCTTC.

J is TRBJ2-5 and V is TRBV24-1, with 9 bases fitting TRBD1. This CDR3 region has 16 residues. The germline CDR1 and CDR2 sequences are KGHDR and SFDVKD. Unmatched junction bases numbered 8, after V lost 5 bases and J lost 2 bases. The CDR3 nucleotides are TGTGCCACCAGTGGAGGGGGGACAGGGATACAAGAGACCCAGTACTTC. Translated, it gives CATSGGGTGIQETQYF.

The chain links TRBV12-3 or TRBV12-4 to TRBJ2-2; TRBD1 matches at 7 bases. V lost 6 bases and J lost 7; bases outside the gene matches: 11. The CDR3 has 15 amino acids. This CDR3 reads CASSIRQGGDGELFF. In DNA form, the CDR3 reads TGTGCCAGCAGCATTCGACAGGGTGGGGACGGGGAGCTGTTTTTT.

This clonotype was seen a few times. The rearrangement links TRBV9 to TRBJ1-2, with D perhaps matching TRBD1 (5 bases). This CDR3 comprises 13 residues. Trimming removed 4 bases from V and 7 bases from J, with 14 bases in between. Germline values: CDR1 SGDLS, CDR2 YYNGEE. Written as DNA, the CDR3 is TGTGCCAGCAGCTCGGAGGGTAGGGGTGGCTACACCTTC. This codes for CASSSEGRGGYTF.

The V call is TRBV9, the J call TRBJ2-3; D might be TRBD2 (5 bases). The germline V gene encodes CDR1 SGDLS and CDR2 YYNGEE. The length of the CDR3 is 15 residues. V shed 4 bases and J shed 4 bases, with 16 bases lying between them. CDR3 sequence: CASSPLSRGADTQYF. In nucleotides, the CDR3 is TGTGCCAGCAGCCCCTTGTCCCGGGGAGCAGATACGCAGTATTTT.

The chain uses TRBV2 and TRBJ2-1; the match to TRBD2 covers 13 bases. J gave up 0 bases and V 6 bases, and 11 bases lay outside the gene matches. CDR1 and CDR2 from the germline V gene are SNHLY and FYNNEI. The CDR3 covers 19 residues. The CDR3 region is CASSDPGTSGVSSYNEQFF. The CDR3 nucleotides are TGTGCCAGCAGCGATCCCGGGACTAGCGGGGTAAGCTCCTACAATGAGCAGTTCTTC.

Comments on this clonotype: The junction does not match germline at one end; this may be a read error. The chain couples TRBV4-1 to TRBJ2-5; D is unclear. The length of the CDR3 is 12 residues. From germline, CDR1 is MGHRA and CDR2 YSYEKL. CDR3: CASSQPQETQYF. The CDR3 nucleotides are TGTGCCAGCAGCCAGCCCCAAGAGACCCAGTACTTC.

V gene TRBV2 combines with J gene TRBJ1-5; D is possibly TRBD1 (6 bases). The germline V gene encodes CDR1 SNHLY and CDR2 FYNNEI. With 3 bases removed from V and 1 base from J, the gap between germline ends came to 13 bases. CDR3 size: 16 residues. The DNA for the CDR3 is TGTGCCAGCAGTGAGTTAGGGGGTTTAAGCAATCAGCCCCAGCATTTT. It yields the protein CASSELGGLSNQPQHF.

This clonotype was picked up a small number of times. The CDR3 protein is CASSVLSGGATGELFF. The CDR3 region has the DNA TGTGCCAGCAGCGTCCTAAGCGGGGGGGCGACCGGGGAGCTGTTTTTT. The J gene is TRBJ2-2, the V gene TRBV9, with 10 bases aligning to TRBD2. The CDR3 covers 16 residues. The V segment lost 2 bases and the J segment 5 bases; nucleotides outside the gene matches: 6. Germline V CDR1 and CDR2: SGDLS, YYNGEE.